The source of this TCR beta chain is a study of vaccination effects on CD4 cells after COVID-19. The overall study: Sequencing was preceded by expansion of antigen-specific CD4+ T cells with viral peptide pools in the ViraFEST assay.

The study's findings and limits: Marked clonal contraction was seen late after vaccination (in both infection- and vaccine-induced clones).

Sequenced by immunoSEQ multiplex PCR; TCRdb stores in-frame clones only, minus some. The sample yields more than 45,000 clones, about 80% seen once. It was after roughly 11 days of culture that CD4+ T cells were isolated. Nobody among the vaccine recipients had prior SARS-CoV-2 infection (nucleocapsid antibodies were negative). It was on days 3 and 7 that half the medium was replaced with IL-2 medium. Germline V CDR1 and CDR2: SGHDT, YYEEEE. The CDR3 is 13 residues long. V lost 2 bases, J lost 7 bases, and 10 bases lay in between. In the case of this clone: Its target is not known.

The material sequenced was CD4+ T cells from PBMCs cultured without peptide, taken before COVID-19 vaccination. This TCR came from a human donor who received a COVID-19 vaccine. The chain combines TRBV5-6 with TRBJ1-5, with a possible D match to TRBD1 (5 bases). CDR3 coding DNA: TGTGCCAGCAGCTTAGGCAGGGTCCAGCCCCAGCATTTT. This sequence encodes CASSLGRVQPQHF.